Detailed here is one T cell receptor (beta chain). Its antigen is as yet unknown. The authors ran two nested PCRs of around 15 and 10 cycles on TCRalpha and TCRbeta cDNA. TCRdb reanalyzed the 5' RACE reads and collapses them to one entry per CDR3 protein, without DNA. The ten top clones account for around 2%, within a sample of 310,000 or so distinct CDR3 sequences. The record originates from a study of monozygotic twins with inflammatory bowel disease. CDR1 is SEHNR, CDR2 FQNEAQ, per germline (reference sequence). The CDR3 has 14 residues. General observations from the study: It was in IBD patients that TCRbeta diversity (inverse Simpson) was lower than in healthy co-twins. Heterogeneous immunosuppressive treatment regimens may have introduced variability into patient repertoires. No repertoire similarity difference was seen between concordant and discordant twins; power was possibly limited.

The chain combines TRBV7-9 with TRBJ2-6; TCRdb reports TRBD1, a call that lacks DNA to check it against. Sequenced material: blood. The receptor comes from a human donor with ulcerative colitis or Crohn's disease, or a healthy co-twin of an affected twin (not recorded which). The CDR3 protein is CASSRGSGANVLTF.